The clone carrying this T cell receptor beta chain was seen ten or more times. The data were obtained in a study of Graves' ophthalmopathy and Graves' hyperthyroidism. The authors amplified TCR beta CDR3 regions, and they did so from RNA transcripts for repertoire sequencing. Second-round multiplex PCR followed a first-round RT-PCR using HTBI primers. TCRdb redid the calling of the multiplex PCR reads with MiXCR, one entry per CDR3 protein. The sample consists of roughly 410,000 distinct CDR3 sequences, 15% to 17% of them appearing once. Ages of hyperthyroidism patients ran from 18 to 65, and their diagnoses were new, under 2 months' duration. The germline CDR1 and CDR2 sequences are DFQATT and SNEGSKA (reference sequence). This CDR3 contains 14 residues. Trimming left V 0 bases short and J 0 bases short, with 6 bases between.

This sequence joins TRBV20-1 and TRBJ1-3, with D unresolved. The material sequenced was peripheral blood. This TCR came from a woman in her late teens or twenties with stable Graves' hyperthyroidism. CDR3 loop: CSAREASSGNTIYF. Here the CDR3 DNA reads TGCAGTGCTAGAGAAGCTAGCTCTGGAAACACCATATATTTT.